This is a list of T cell receptor beta chains from one sample in a study of T cells in tumors after PD-1 blockade. Sequencing was performed with immunoSEQ multiplex PCR; in TCRdb, only in-frame clones are kept and a portion is missing. The table has 40,000 to 55,000 clones, 79% seen once. The input for sequencing was PBMCs, taken before anti-PD-1 treatment. Every receptor here comes from a human donor with basal cell carcinoma. CDR3s include the opening cysteine and the closing phenylalanine or tryptophan. D genes are given only for firm matches. Size is omitted from some rows. Given values are once, few, many or a class for expanded clones.

D	length	V	J	size	CDR3	DNA
NA	14	TRBV2	TRBJ1-5	NA	CASSEAEGYQPQHF	TGTGCCAGCAGTGAAGCGGAAGGGTATCAGCCCCAGCATTTT
NA	16	TRBV28	TRBJ1-4	NA	CASSLRLGPFGEKLFF	TGTGCCAGCAGTTTACGTTTAGGGCCATTTGGTGAAAAACTGTTTTTT
NA	15	TRBV7-8	TRBJ2-5	NA	CASSPIGHFQETQYF	TGTGCCAGCAGCCCGATCGGACACTTCCAAGAGACCCAGTACTTC
NA	15	TRBV6-6	TRBJ1-6	NA	CASQTVETYNSPLHF	TGTGCCAGTCAGACGGTAGAAACCTATAATTCACCCCTCCACTTT
TRBD2	21	TRBV27	TRBJ2-4	few	CASSGSGLAGPNILAKNIQYF	TGTGCCAGCAGTGGAAGTGGACTAGCGGGGCCCAATATCCTAGCCAAAAACATTCAGTACTTC
NA	15	TRBV4-1	TRBJ2-3	NA	CASSQEASRLDTQYF	TGCGCCAGCAGCCAAGAGGCAAGCAGACTAGATACGCAGTATTTT
NA	13	TRBV29-1	TRBJ1-4	NA	CSAFDRLGEKLFF	TGCAGCGCCTTCGACAGGCTAGGTGAAAAACTGTTTTTT
NA	16	TRBV2	TRBJ1-2	NA	CASREGGLRSNYGYTF	TGTGCCAGCAGGGAAGGAGGTTTACGGTCCAACTATGGCTACACCTTC
TRBD1	15	TRBV24-1	TRBJ2-1	NA	CATSDSRTGSDEQFF	TGTGCCACCAGTGATTCTCGGACAGGGTCCGATGAGCAGTTCTTC
TRBD2	18	TRBV6-6	TRBJ2-7	NA	CASSLSGNPLGVPYEQYF	TGTGCCAGCAGTCTTAGCGGGAACCCCCTCGGAGTCCCCTACGAGCAGTACTTC
NA	14	TRBV7-3	TRBJ1-6	NA	CASSVQGGASPLHF	TGTGCCAGCAGCGTCCAAGGGGGGGCTTCACCCCTCCACTTT
NA	15	TRBV25-1	TRBJ1-2	NA	CASSENPTVFNGYTF	TGTGCCAGCAGTGAGAACCCGACAGTTTTCAATGGCTACACCTTC
TRBD1	15	TRBV27	TRBJ2-7	once	CASRRDRASSYEQYF	TGTGCCAGCAGGCGGGACAGGGCCAGCTCCTACGAGCAGTACTTC
NA	13	TRBV11-1	TRBJ2-1	NA	CASSLRRGNEQFF	TGTGCCAGCAGCTTAAGAAGGGGGAATGAGCAGTTCTTC
NA	14	TRBV7-9	TRBJ2-1	NA	CASSLLGTLDEQFF	TGTGCCAGCAGCTTATTAGGGACTTTAGATGAGCAGTTCTTC
TRBD2	15	TRBV5-6	TRBJ2-7	NA	CASSVLAGGLYEQYF	TGTGCCAGCAGCGTGTTAGCGGGAGGGCTGTACGAGCAGTACTTC
NA	12	TRBV6-5	TRBJ2-7	NA	CAAKKGHYEQYF	TGTGCCGCGAAGAAAGGCCATTACGAGCAGTACTTC
NA	14	TRBV19	TRBJ1-5	few	CASSATGSNQPQHF	TGTGCCAGTAGTGCAACAGGGTCCAATCAGCCCCAGCATTTT
NA	13	TRBV5-5	TRBJ1-2	NA	CASSPTTNYGYTF	TGTGCCAGCAGCCCCACGACTAACTATGGCTACACCTTC
NA	15	TRBV4-1	TRBJ2-7	NA	CASSLKTGEGYEQYF	TGCGCCAGCAGCCTGAAGACAGGGGAGGGCTACGAGCAGTACTTC
TRBD1	15	TRBV7-9	TRBJ1-2	NA	CASGPAGTGISGYTF	TGTGCCAGCGGACCGGCCGGGACAGGGATTAGTGGCTACACCTTC
TRBD1	15	TRBV15	TRBJ2-7	NA	CATSRGPDRGHEQYF	TGTGCCACCAGCAGAGGGCCGGACAGGGGGCACGAGCAGTACTTC
NA	15	TRBV7-9	TRBJ2-2	NA	CASSLALDFFGELFF	TGTGCCAGCAGCTTAGCCCTAGATTTTTTCGGGGAGCTGTTTTTT
NA	11	TRBV30	TRBJ2-7	many	CAWSLEVKQYF	TGTGCCTGGAGTTTGGAGGTGAAGCAGTACTTC
NA	16	TRBV5-6	TRBJ1-5	NA	CASSPYRDSSNQPQHF	TGTGCCAGCAGCCCTTATCGCGACTCTAGCAATCAGCCCCAGCATTTT
NA	15	TRBV6-5	TRBJ2-1	NA	CASSYSLASYNEQFF	TGTGCCAGCAGTTACTCCTTGGCCAGCTACAATGAGCAGTTCTTC
TRBD1	14	TRBV28	TRBJ1-1	NA	CASSLTTGLKSAFF	TGTGCCAGCAGTTTAACGACAGGGTTAAAGTCAGCTTTCTTT
TRBD2	15	TRBV18	TRBJ2-1	once	CASSPLSSGYNEQFF	TGTGCCAGCTCACCACTTTCTAGCGGTTACAATGAGCAGTTCTTC
NA	14	TRBV28	TRBJ1-1	few	CASSLGTKNTEAFF	TGTGCCAGCAGTTTAGGGACAAAAAACACTGAAGCTTTCTTT
NA	16	TRBV5-1	TRBJ1-6	NA	CASSLAPGRIGSPLHF	TGCGCCAGCAGCTTGGCCCCGGGACGCATAGGCTCACCCCTCCACTTT
NA	14	TRBV5-4	TRBJ2-7	NA	CASSVGTGLYEQYF	TGTGCCAGCAGCGTCGGGACGGGACTCTACGAGCAGTACTTC
NA	13	TRBV7-9	TRBJ1-2	once	CASSLGPRQGYTF	TGTGCCAGCAGCCTCGGGCCTCGGCAGGGCTACACCTTC
NA	16	TRBV15	TRBJ2-2	NA	CATSRDTGQSTGELFF	TGTGCCACCAGCAGAGATACAGGGCAAAGCACCGGGGAGCTGTTTTTT
NA	14	TRBV4-1	TRBJ2-7	NA	CASSQGPVSYEQYF	TGCGCCAGCAGCCAAGGGCCAGTCTCCTACGAGCAGTACTTC
TRBD2	17	TRBV28	TRBJ2-3	NA	CASSPRRTSGVGDTQYF	TGTGCCAGCAGTCCGCGTCGGACTAGCGGGGTTGGAGATACGCAGTATTTT
NA	17	TRBV7-9	TRBJ2-1	NA	CASSLRVGIAQDNEQFF	TGTGCCAGCAGCTTACGTGTGGGAATAGCGCAAGACAATGAGCAGTTCTTC
NA	11	TRBV14	TRBJ1-4	NA	CASSQNEKLFF	TGTGCCAGCAGCCAAAATGAAAAACTGTTTTTT
TRBD1	15	TRBV6-5	TRBJ2-2	NA	CASRANRGDTGELFF	TGTGCCAGCAGGGCAAACAGGGGCGACACCGGGGAGCTGTTTTTT
TRBD1	16	TRBV23-1	TRBJ1-4	NA	CASRTTGASTNEKLFF	TGCGCCAGCAGGACGACAGGGGCCTCAACTAATGAAAAACTGTTTTTT
TRBD1	15	TRBV5-1	TRBJ2-2	NA	CASSPGQGATGELFF	TGCGCCAGCAGCCCGGGACAGGGTGCGACCGGGGAGCTGTTTTTT
TRBD1	18	TRBV5-4	TRBJ2-1	NA	CASSPPYSGTGRRNEQFF	TGTGCCAGCAGCCCCCCATACTCCGGGACAGGAAGGCGCAATGAGCAGTTCTTC
NA	12	TRBV5-5	TRBJ2-3	NA	CASSFQGDTQYF	TGTGCCAGCAGCTTCCAGGGAGATACGCAGTATTTT
TRBD1	17	TRBV6-6	TRBJ1-5	NA	CASSRFSGQGDNQPQHF	TGTGCCAGCAGTCGTTTCTCCGGACAGGGAGATAATCAGCCCCAGCATTTT
NA	14	TRBV19	TRBJ1-4	NA	CASRQSATNEKLFF	TGTGCCAGTAGGCAGAGCGCAACTAATGAAAAACTGTTTTTT
TRBD1	17	TRBV28	TRBJ1-5	NA	CASLRPQGAVSNQPQHF	TGTGCCAGCTTACGCCCGCAGGGGGCGGTTAGCAATCAGCCCCAGCATTTT
TRBD1	14	TRBV30	TRBJ1-1	NA	CAWDNKDRGLGAFF	TGTGCCTGGGACAATAAAGACAGGGGGCTCGGAGCTTTCTTT
NA	13	TRBV5-6	TRBJ2-5	few	CASSLPSQETQYF	TGTGCCAGCAGCCTTCCTAGCCAAGAGACCCAGTACTTC
NA	11	TRBV12-5	TRBJ2-7	NA	CASGVGYEQYF	TGTGCTAGTGGGGTGGGCTACGAGCAGTACTTC